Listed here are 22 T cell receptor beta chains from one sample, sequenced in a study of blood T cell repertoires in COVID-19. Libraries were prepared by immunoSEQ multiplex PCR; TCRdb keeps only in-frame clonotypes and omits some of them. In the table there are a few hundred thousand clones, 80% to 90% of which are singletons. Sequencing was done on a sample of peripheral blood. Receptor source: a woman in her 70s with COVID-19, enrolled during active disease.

In DNA, the CDR3 is TGTGCCAGCAGTGAATTTTTCAGCGCCTTCCAAGAGACCCAGTACTTC. Translation: CASSEFFSAFQETQYF. The rearrangement uses TRBV25-1 and TRBJ2-5; D gene ambiguous. CDR1 is MGHDK, CDR2 SYGVNS, per germline. V dropped 1 base and J dropped 1 base, with 13 bases sitting between them. The CDR3 runs to 16 residues.

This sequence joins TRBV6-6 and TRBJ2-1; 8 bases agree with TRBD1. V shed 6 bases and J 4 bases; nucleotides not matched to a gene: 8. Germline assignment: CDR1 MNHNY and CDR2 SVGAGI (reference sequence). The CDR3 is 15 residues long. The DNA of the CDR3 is TGTGCCAGCAGATCCTCCGGACAGGGTTACAATGAGCAGTTCTTC. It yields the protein CASRSSGQGYNEQFF.

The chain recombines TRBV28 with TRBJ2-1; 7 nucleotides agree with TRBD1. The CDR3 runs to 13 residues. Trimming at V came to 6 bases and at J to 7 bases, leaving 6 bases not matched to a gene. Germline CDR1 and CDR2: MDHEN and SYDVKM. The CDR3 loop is CASRPGQPNEQFF. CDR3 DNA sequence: TGTGCCAGCAGACCGGGACAGCCAAATGAGCAGTTCTTC.

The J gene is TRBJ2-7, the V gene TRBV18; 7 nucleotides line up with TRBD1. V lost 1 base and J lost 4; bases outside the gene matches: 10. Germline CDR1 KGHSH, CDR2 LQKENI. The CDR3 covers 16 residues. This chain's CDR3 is CASSPQTGTALYEQYF. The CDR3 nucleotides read TGTGCCAGCTCACCACAAACCGGGACAGCTCTTTACGAGCAGTACTTC.

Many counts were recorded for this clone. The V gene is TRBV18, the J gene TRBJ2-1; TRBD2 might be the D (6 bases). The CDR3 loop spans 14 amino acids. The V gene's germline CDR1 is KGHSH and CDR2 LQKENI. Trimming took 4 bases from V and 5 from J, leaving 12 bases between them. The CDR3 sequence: CASSLVREHNEQFF. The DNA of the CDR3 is TGTGCCAGCTCACTGGTACGGGAGCACAATGAGCAGTTCTTC.

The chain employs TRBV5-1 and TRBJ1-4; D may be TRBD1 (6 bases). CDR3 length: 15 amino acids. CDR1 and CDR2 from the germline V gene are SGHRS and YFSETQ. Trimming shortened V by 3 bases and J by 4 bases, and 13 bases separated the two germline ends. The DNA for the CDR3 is TGCGCCAGCAGCTCTGGTGGGGGCTTTAATGAAAAACTGTTTTTT. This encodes CASSSGGGFNEKLFF.

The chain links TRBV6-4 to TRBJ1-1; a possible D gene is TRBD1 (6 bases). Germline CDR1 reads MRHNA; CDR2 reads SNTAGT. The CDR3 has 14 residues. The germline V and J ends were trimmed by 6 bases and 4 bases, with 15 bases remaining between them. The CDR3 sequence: CASSVGQSGTEAFF. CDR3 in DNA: TGTGCCAGCAGCGTCGGACAGTCTGGCACTGAAGCTTTCTTT.

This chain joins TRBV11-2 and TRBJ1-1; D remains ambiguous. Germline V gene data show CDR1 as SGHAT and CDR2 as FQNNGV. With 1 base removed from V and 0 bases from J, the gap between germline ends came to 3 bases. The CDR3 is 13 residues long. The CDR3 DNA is TGTGCCAGCAGCTTAGGAGTGAACACTGAAGCTTTCTTT. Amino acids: CASSLGVNTEAFF.

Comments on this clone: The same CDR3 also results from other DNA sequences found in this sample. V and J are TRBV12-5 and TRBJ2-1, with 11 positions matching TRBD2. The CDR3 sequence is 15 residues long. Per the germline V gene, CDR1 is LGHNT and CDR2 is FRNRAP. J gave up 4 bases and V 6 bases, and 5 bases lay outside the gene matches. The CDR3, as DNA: TGTGCTAGTGGCCTAGCGGGGGGAGGGTACAATGAGCAGTTCTTC. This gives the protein CASGLAGGGYNEQFF.

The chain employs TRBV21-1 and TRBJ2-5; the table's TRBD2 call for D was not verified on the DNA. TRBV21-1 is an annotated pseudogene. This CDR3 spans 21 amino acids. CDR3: CASSELPGLAGERDRQETQYF. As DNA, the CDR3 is TGTGCCAGCAGCGAGTTACCGGGACTAGCGGGAGAGAGGGACCGGCAAGAGACCCAGTACTTC.

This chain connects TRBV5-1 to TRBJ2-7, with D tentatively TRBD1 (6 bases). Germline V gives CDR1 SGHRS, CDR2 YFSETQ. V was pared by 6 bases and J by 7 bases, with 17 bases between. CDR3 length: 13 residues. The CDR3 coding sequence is TGCGCCAGCAATCAACAGGGTACTGGGGAGCAGTACTTC. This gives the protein CASNQQGTGEQYF.

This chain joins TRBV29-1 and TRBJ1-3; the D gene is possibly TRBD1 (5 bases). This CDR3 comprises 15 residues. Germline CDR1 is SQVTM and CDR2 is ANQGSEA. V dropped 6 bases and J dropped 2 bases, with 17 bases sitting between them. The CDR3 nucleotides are TGCAGCGTGGGCGGGCAGGGATCCCCTGGAAACACCATATATTTT. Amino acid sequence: CSVGGQGSPGNTIYF.

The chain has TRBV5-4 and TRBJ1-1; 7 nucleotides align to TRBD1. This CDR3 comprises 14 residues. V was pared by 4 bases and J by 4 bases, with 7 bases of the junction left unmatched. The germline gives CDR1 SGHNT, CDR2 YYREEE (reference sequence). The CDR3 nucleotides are TGTGCCAGCAGCAAGAAGACAGGGCGCACTGAAGCTTTCTTT. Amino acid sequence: CASSKKTGRTEAFF.

DNA for the CDR3: TGCGCCAGCAGCTTGGGACAGACCACAGATACGCAGTATTTT. Translation gives CASSLGQTTDTQYF. The chain uses TRBV5-1 and TRBJ2-3, with D possibly being TRBD1 (5 bases). The V gene lost 0 bases and the J gene lost 2 bases, with 7 bases spanning the gap. CDR1 is SGHRS, CDR2 YFSETQ, per germline. CDR3 length: 14 residues.

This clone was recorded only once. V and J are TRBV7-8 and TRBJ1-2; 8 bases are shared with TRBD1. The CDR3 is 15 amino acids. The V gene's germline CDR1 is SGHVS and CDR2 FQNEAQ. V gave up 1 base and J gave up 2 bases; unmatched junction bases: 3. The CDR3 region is CASSLVGTGNYGYTF. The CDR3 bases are TGTGCCAGCAGCTTAGTGGGGACAGGCAACTATGGCTACACCTTC.

CDR3 region: CASSEPRGEGNQPQHF. The CDR3 DNA sequence: TGTGCCAGCAGTGAACCCAGGGGCGAGGGCAATCAGCCCCAGCATTTT. The rearrangement uses TRBV6-1 and TRBJ1-5; maybe TRBD1 (6 bases). The V end was cut by 2 bases, the J end by 2 bases, with 13 bases between. The CDR3 has 16 residues. CDR1 is MNHNS, CDR2 SASEGT, per germline.

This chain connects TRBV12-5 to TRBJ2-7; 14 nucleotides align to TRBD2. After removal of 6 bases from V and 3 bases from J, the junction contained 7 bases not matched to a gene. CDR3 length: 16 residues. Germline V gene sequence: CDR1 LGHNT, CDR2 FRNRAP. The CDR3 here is CASGPGTSGGGYEQYF. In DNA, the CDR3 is TGTGCTAGTGGCCCGGGGACTAGCGGGGGCGGCTACGAGCAGTACTTC.

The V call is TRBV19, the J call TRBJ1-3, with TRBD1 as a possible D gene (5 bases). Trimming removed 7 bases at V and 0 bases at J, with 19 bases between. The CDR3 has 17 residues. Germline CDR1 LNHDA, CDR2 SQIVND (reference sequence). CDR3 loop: CASTNLATVSSGNTIYF. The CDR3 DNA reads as TGTGCCAGTACCAATCTCGCGACAGTCTCCTCTGGAAACACCATATATTTT.

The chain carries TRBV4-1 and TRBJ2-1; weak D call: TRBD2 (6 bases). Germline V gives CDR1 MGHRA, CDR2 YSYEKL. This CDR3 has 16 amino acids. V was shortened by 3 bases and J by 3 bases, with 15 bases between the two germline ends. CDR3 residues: CASSQNPSVYYNEQFF. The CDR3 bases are TGCGCCAGCAGCCAGAACCCTAGCGTTTACTACAATGAGCAGTTCTTC.

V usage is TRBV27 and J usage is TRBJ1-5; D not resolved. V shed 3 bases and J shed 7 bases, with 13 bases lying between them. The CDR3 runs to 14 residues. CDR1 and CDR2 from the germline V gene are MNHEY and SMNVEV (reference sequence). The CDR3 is CASSFLGEKQPQHF. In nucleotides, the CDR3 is TGTGCCAGCAGTTTTCTGGGCGAAAAACAGCCCCAGCATTTT.

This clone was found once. The CDR3 DNA sequence: TGTGCCAGTAGTATTAGCCTAGCGGGAGACTCTAGCACAGATACGCAGTATTTT. This translates into CASSISLAGDSSTDTQYF. The V and J genes are TRBV19 and TRBJ2-3, with 10 bases identical to TRBD2. The CDR3 totals 18 residues. CDR1 is LNHDA, CDR2 SQIVND, per germline (reference sequence). The junction had 9 bases not matched to a gene; V was cut back by 3 bases and J by 0 bases.

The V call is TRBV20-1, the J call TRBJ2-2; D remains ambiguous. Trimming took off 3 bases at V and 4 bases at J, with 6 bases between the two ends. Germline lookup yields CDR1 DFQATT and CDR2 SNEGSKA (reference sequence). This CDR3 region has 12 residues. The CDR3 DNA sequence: TGCAGTGCTAGTCCGGGCACCGGGGAGCTGTTTTTT. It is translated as CSASPGTGELFF.